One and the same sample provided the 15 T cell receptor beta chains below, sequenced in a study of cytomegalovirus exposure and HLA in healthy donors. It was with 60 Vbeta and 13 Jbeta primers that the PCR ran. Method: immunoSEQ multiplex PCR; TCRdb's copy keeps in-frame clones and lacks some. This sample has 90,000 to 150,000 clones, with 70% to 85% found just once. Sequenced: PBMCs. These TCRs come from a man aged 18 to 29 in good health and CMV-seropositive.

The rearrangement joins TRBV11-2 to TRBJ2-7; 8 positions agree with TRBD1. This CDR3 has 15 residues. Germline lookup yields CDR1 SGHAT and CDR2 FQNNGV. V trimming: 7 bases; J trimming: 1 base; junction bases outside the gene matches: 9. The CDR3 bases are TGTGCCAGCACCCCGGTTGGACAGGGTTCCTACGAGCAGTACTTC. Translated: CASTPVGQGSYEQYF.

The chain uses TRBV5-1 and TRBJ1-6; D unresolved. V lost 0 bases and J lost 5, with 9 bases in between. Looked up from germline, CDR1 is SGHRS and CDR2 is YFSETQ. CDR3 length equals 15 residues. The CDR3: CASSLGGNHNSPLHF. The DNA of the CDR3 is TGCGCCAGCAGCTTGGGAGGGAACCATAATTCACCCCTCCACTTT.

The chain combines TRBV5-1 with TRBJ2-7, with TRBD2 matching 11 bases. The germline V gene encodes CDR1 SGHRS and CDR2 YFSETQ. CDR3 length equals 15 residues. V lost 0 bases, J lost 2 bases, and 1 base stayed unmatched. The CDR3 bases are TGCGCCAGCAGCTTGGTAGCGGGGGGGACCTACGAGCAGTACTTC. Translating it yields CASSLVAGGTYEQYF.

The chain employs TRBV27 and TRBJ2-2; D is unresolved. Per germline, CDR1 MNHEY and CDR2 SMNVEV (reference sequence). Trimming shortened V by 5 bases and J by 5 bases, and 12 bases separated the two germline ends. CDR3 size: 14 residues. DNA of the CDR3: TGTGCCAGCAGTCCCTTTGGTCAGACCGGGGAGCTGTTTTTT. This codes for CASSPFGQTGELFF.

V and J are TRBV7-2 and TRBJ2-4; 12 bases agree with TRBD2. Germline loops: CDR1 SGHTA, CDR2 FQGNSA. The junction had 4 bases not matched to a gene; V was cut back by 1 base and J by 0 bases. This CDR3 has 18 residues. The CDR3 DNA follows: TGTGCCAGCAGCTTAGTGACTAGCGGGGGCCTAGCCAAAAACATTCAGTACTTC. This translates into CASSLVTSGGLAKNIQYF. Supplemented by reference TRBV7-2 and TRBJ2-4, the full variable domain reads GAGVSQSPSNKVTEKGKDVELRCDPISGHTALYWYRQSLGQGLEFLIYFQGNSAPDKSGLPSDRFSAERTGGSVSTLTIQRTQQEDSAVYLCASSLVTSGGLAKNIQYFGAGTRLSVL.

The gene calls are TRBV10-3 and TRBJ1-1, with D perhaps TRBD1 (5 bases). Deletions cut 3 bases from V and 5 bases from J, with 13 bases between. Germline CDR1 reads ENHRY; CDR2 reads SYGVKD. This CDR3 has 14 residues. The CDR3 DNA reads TGTGCCATCAGTGATCAAGGGGTAAGGACTGAAGCTTTCTTT. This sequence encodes CAISDQGVRTEAFF.

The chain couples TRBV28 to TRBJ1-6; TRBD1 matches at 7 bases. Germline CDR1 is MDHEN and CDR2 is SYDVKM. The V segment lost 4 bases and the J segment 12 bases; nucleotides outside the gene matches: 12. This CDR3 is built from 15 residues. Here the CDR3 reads CASSSQRRTGLPLHF. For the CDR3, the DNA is TGTGCCAGCAGTTCTCAACGAAGGACAGGCCTACCCCTCCACTTT.

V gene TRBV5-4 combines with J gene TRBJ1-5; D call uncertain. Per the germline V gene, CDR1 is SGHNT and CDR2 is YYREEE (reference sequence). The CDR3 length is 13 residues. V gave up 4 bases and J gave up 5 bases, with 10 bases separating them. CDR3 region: CASSRDQDQPQHF. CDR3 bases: TGTGCCAGCAGCCGAGACCAGGATCAGCCCCAGCATTTT.

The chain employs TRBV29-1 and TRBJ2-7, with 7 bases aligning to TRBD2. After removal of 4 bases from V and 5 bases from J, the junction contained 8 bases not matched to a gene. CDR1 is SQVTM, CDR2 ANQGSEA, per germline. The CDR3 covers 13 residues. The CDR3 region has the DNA TGCAGCGTTGTCCCGGCGGGAGATCACGAGCAGTACTTC. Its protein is CSVVPAGDHEQYF.

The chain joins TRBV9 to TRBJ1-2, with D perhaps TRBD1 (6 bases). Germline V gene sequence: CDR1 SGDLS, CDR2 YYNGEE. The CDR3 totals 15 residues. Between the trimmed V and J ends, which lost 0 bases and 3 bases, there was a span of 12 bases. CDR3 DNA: TGTGCCAGCAGCGTAGATCAGGGGCAGGACTATGGCTACACCTTC. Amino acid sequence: CASSVDQGQDYGYTF.

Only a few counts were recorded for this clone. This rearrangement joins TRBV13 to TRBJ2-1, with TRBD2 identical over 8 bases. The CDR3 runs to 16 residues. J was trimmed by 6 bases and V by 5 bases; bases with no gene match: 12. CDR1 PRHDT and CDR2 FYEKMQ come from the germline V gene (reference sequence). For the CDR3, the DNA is TGTGCCAGCAGCGGCCGACGAGGGAGCGGGAGCAATGAGCAGTTCTTC. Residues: CASSGRRGSGSNEQFF.

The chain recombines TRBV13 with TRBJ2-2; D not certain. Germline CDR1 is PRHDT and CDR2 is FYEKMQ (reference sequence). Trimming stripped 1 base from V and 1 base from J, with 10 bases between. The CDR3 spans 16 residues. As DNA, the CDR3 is TGTGCCAGCAGCTTAGAGCTCTCCGGGAACACCGGGGAGCTGTTTTTT. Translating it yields CASSLELSGNTGELFF.

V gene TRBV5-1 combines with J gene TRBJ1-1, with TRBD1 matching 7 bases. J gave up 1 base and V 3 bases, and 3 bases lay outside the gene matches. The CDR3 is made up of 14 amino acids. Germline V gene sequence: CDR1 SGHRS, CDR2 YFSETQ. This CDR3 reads CASSWDRANTEAFF. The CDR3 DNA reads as TGCGCCAGCAGCTGGGACAGAGCGAACACTGAAGCTTTCTTT.

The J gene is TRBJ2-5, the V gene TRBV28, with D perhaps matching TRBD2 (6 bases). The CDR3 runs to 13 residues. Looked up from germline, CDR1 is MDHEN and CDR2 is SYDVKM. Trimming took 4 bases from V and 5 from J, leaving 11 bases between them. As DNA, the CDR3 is TGTGCCAGCAGTTCGGGGGACGGGGAGACCCAGTACTTC. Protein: CASSSGDGETQYF. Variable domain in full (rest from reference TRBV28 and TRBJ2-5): DVKVTQSSRYLVKRTGEKVFLECVQDMDHENMFWYRQDPGLGLRLIYFSYDVKMKEKGDIPEGYSVSREKKERFSLILESASTNQTSMYLCASSSGDGETQYFGPGTRLLVL.

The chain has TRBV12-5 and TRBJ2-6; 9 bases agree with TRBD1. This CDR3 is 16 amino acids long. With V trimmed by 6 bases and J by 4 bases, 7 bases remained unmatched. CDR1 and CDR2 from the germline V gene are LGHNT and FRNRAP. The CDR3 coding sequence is TGTGCTAGTGGGGGGACAGGGCTTTCCGGGGCCAACGTCCTGACTTTC. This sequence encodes CASGGTGLSGANVLTF.